These T cell receptor beta chains were read from a single sample in a study of T cell repertoires in cytomegalovirus infection. Their antigen targets remain unknown. Using its own MiXCR run on the reads, TCRdb lists one record per CDR3 protein. The data hold over 55,000 distinct CDR3 sequences, with roughly 21% observed a single time. This material consisted of CD8+ T cells from cultured PBMCs, taken from culture after CMV antigen stimulation. These TCRs come from a human donor in good health (CMV status not recorded). Some clones in this sample may be carry-over from other donors' samples. Both conserved end residues are part of each CDR3. Each record gives: J gene, clone size, D gene, V gene, CDR3 protein, CDR3 DNA. The D gene is left open where the match is weak. The size entry is marked missing in some rows and otherwise reads once, few, many or a size class.

TRBJ2-7	few	NA	TRBV7-9	CASSLVGNHEQYF	TGTGCCAGCAGCTTAGTAGGGAACCACGAGCAGTACTTC
TRBJ2-3	NA	TRBD2	TRBV7-2	CASSFGTSGGGSYTQYF	TGTGCCAGCAGCTTCGGGACTAGCGGGGGGGGTTCGTATACGCAGTATTTT
TRBJ2-2	NA	NA	TRBV4-3	CASSRGTGELFF	TGCGCCAGCAGCCGAGGCACCGGGGAGCTGTTTTTT
TRBJ2-3	few	TRBD1	TRBV30	CAWSVRRDRGTDTQYF	TGTGCCTGGAGTGTACGTAGGGACAGGGGAACAGATACGCAGTATTTT
TRBJ1-5	few	TRBD1	TRBV7-9	CASSLGGHQPQHF	TGTGCCAGCAGTTTAGGGGGCCATCAGCCCCAGCATTTT
TRBJ2-5	NA	NA	TRBV6-2/TRBV6-3	CASSPDAIQETQYF	TGTGCCAGCAGTCCAGATGCTATACAAGAGACCCAGTACTTC
TRBJ1-2	few	TRBD1	TRBV7-9	CASSSRGQGRYGYTF	TGTGCCAGCAGCTCCAGGGGACAGGGGAGATATGGCTACACCTTC
TRBJ1-2	NA	NA	TRBV9	CASSVSSGRTNYGYTF	TGTGCCAGCAGCGTCAGTTCCGGACGGACTAACTATGGCTACACCTTC
TRBJ2-7	few	NA	TRBV7-9	CASSSPGPRLRAYEQYF	TGTGCCAGCAGCTCCCCCGGGCCTCGGCTGCGGGCCTACGAGCAGTACTTC
TRBJ1-5	NA	NA	TRBV2	CASSDRLSNQPQHF	TGTGCCAGCAGTGACCGGCTTAGCAATCAGCCCCAGCATTTT
TRBJ1-1	few	NA	TRBV4-1	CASSQEIPRRERPEAFF	TGCGCCAGCAGCCAAGAAATTCCGCGGAGAGAGAGGCCTGAAGCTTTCTTT
TRBJ2-5	few	NA	TRBV12-3/TRBV12-4	CASSFGPETQYF	TGTGCCAGCAGTTTTGGTCCAGAGACCCAGTACTTC
TRBJ1-1	NA	NA	TRBV12-3/TRBV12-4	CASSVLRGGATEAFF	TGTGCCAGCAGTGTCCTCAGGGGCGGGGCCACTGAAGCTTTCTTT
TRBJ1-2	NA	NA	TRBV4-3	CASSPLSWDSYGYTF	TGCGCCAGCAGCCCACTGAGCTGGGATTCCTATGGCTACACCTTC
TRBJ1-4	NA	NA	TRBV7-8	CASSLASERHEKLFF	TGTGCCAGCAGCTTAGCCTCCGAGAGGCACGAAAAACTGTTTTTT
TRBJ1-2	few	TRBD1	TRBV15	CATSRDKGAEGYTF	TGTGCCACCAGCAGAGATAAGGGGGCGGAAGGCTACACCTTC
TRBJ2-1	few	TRBD2	TRBV6-4	CASSAGTSGDNEQFF	TGTGCCAGCAGTGCCGGGACTAGCGGGGACAATGAGCAGTTCTTC
TRBJ2-1	NA	TRBD2	TRBV9	CASSSPVTSADNEQFF	TGTGCCAGCAGCTCCCCCGTAACTAGCGCCGACAATGAGCAGTTCTTC
TRBJ1-1	NA	NA	TRBV12-3/TRBV12-4	CASSLPGAEAFF	TGTGCCAGCAGTTTACCGGGGGCTGAAGCTTTCTTT
TRBJ2-5	few	TRBD1	TRBV27	CASSSWTGAPLETQYF	TGTGCCAGCAGTTCGTGGACAGGGGCACCTTTGGAGACCCAGTACTTC
TRBJ2-5	NA	NA	TRBV7-4	CASSWSETQYF	TGTGCCAGCAGCTGGTCGGAGACCCAGTACTTC
TRBJ2-7	NA	NA	TRBV14	CASSRTQDLSYEQYF	TGTGCCAGCAGCCGGACCCAGGACCTCTCCTACGAGCAGTACTTC
TRBJ1-2	few	NA	TRBV12-3/TRBV12-4	CASSLGRGNGYTF	TGTGCCAGCAGTTTAGGCAGGGGAAATGGCTACACCTTC
TRBJ1-1	NA	NA	TRBV4-2	CASSQATGKNTEAFF	TGTGCCAGCAGCCAAGCTACAGGGAAGAACACTGAAGCTTTCTTT
TRBJ1-1	NA	NA	TRBV6-2/TRBV6-3	CAAARSGNTEAFF	TGTGCCGCCGCCCGCAGCGGGAACACTGAAGCTTTCTTT
TRBJ2-7	once	TRBD2	TRBV12-3/TRBV12-4	CASSITSGLTYEQYF	TGTGCCAGCAGCATTACTAGCGGCCTAACCTACGAGCAGTACTTC
TRBJ2-7	few	NA	TRBV4-3	CASSQGTGTTYEQYF	TGCGCCAGCAGCCAAGGGACAGGGACTACCTACGAGCAGTACTTC
TRBJ1-1	many	TRBD1	TRBV7-2	CASSLGSQGFLNTEAFF	TGTGCCAGCAGCTTAGGATCACAGGGGTTCTTGAACACTGAAGCTTTCTTT
TRBJ2-7	NA	TRBD2	TRBV7-6	CASSSGLAGEQYF	TGTGCCAGCAGCTCGGGACTAGCGGGCGAGCAGTACTTC
TRBJ2-7	few	NA	TRBV7-4	CASTLGDEQYF	TGTGCCAGCACCCTGGGGGACGAGCAGTACTTC
TRBJ2-7	many	TRBD1	TRBV7-6	CASSLGQSEQYF	TGTGCCAGCAGCTTGGGACAGTCCGAGCAGTACTTC
TRBJ2-3	NA	NA	TRBV30	CAWSVSLATDTQYF	TGTGCCTGGAGTGTATCGTTAGCCACAGATACGCAGTATTTT
TRBJ2-7	NA	NA	TRBV13	CASSLSGAPSYEQYF	TGTGCCAGCAGCTTATCGGGGGCCCCCTCCTACGAGCAGTACTTC
TRBJ2-7	NA	NA	TRBV7-9	CASSPEGVIHEQYF	TGTGCCAGCAGCCCAGAGGGGGTTATCCACGAGCAGTACTTC
TRBJ1-4	NA	NA	TRBV7-2	CASSLSGGIEKLFF	TGTGCCAGCAGCCTCTCGGGGGGCATTGAAAAACTGTTTTTT
TRBJ2-1	few	TRBD1	TRBV7-9	CASSLGQGMGNEQFF	TGTGCCAGCAGCTTGGGACAGGGGATGGGCAATGAGCAGTTCTTC
TRBJ2-1	NA	TRBD2	TRBV6-1	CASSFLAGAYNEQFF	TGTGCCAGCAGTTTCCTAGCGGGGGCCTACAATGAGCAGTTCTTC
TRBJ1-3	NA	TRBD1	TRBV20-1	CSARDRGIRNTIYF	TGCAGTGCTCGTGACAGGGGGATTCGAAACACCATATATTTT
TRBJ1-5	few	NA	TRBV7-8	CASSLEGQSSNQPQHF	TGTGCCAGCAGCTTAGAGGGGCAGTCTAGCAATCAGCCCCAGCATTTT
TRBJ1-1	few	NA	TRBV10-2	CASSLTLMNTEAFF	TGCGCCAGCAGTCTAACGCTTATGAACACTGAAGCTTTCTTT
TRBJ2-7	NA	NA	TRBV6-1	CASAFNENEQYF	TGTGCCAGCGCCTTTAATGAGAACGAGCAGTACTTC